The present T cell receptor (beta chain) was sequenced within a study of CD8 T cells in acute hepatitis C reinfection (dated by TCRdb to the early 2020s). For the wider study: The TCRbeta repertoire of CD8+ T cells specific for the HCV NS3-1073 epitope was profiled during acute infection and after viral clearance. Four spontaneous resolvers contributed paired acute and follow-up samples. Follow-up samples were collected at least 347 days after estimated infection from roughly eight spontaneous resolvers who had cleared HCV. General findings and caveats noted by the study authors: All groups showed preferential use of the TRBV04 and TRBV06 gene families, a pattern that overrepresentation in the naive pool did not explain. About a dozen public clonotypes were found regardless of outcome, and V04-02/J02-02 was used by one public clonotype. Follow-up repertoires were not available for chronically infected subjects, because NS3-1073 specific cells were too rare to be sorted. NS3-1073 specific repertoires were highly diverse, with no significant diversity differences between acute resolver, follow-up resolver and acute chronic samples. Few CDR3 sequences were shared with other epitopes, and differences in sequencing approaches may have limited exact matching. Because bulk sequencing covered only the TCRbeta chain, the alphabeta pairing of the public clonotypes could not be determined.

As to this clone: Per-nucleotide qualities are absent, and no much larger clonotype sits a single base away.

From a lookup of the germline V gene (reference sequence), CDR1 and CDR2 are SGHNT and YYREEE. The germline ends are 9 bases apart after V is trimmed by 0 bases and J by 8 bases. The CDR3 holds 13 amino acids from the cysteine to the phenylalanine. Of the read, only the CDR3 DNA is kept; its 39 bases are in frame from base 1. Genomic DNA was extracted from the FACS-sorted cells, and the TCRbeta chains were sequenced by the commercial immunoSEQ service. Processing in the source paper ran as follows. Repertoire data were analyzed with ImmunoSEQ Analyzer software v3.0 and R v3.5.1. Only productive rearrangements were analyzed, because sequences with stop codons or out-of-frame rearrangements were removed. The sequencing provider supplied the metrics for Simpson diversity, Shannon entropy, CDR3 length and nucleotide addition. Clonotypes were grouped by frequency as dominant, sub-dominant, low or lowest abundance, and most analyses excluded clonotypes below 0.1%. A CDR3 amino acid clonotype was called public when found in at least two subjects at a cumulative frequency of at least 0.5%. Held by TCRdb, this immuneACCESS table contains in-frame sequences only and omits some clones. Under half of the omission traces to an unresolved V gene where checked; the cause of the rest is unknown. V, J and clone size were drawn from that table, and D and trimming were deduced from the DNA. The sample table lists approximately 350 clones, 72% of them with a count of one. Roughly an eighth of the sample goes to the ten largest clones.

Read against the paper, the sample's time point label means: at least 347 days after estimated infection, following spontaneous clearance. The HCV-specific TCR repertoires were analyzed directly ex vivo, and the sequenced cells were not first expanded in vitro. Enrolled in the Montreal Hepatitis C Cohort (HEPCO) in Canada, the donors were people who inject drugs, and these donors were followed every 3 months. A positive HCV RNA or antibody test that followed a negative test within the previous 24 weeks was the definition used for acute primary HCV infection. A PE-labeled tetramer loaded with the NS3 peptide covering residues 1073-1081 was used to stain HCV-specific cells. Cells were surface stained with CD3, CD8 and CD45RO antibodies, and an aqua fixable dye was used to exclude dead cells. Among the cohort members were fewer than 10 spontaneous resolvers, with spontaneous resolution defined as HCV RNA clearance within 24 weeks. Negative selection by means of the MACS CD8+ T cell Isolation Kit yielded CD8+ T cells from peripheral blood mononuclear cells recovered from cryopreservation by thawing. Sorting of the cells was done on a BD FACSAria II cell sorter.

Sequences were derived from HCV NS3-1073 tetramer-sorted CD8+ T cells from PBMCs, sampled at follow-up. Explained via the paper, the cell subset or site label denotes: FACS-sorted NS3-1073 tetramer+ CD8+ T cells. This clonotype was sampled from a man aged 35-49 years who spontaneously cleared hepatitis C infection. The chain is made from TRBV5-4 and TRBJ2-1, with no confident D gene call. The CDR3 region reads CASSLATTHEQFF. The DNA sequence is TGTGCCAGCAGCTTGGCCACGACCCATGAGCAGTTCTTC.